The 11 T cell receptor beta chains given below trace back to one sample, sequenced in a study of blood T cell repertoires in COVID-19. Only in-frame clones appear in the TCRdb table, and some are missing; sequencing was by immunoSEQ multiplex PCR. The table lists under 100,000 clones, under 85% of them singletons. Sequencing was done on a sample of peripheral blood. These TCRs come from a woman aged 70-85 years with acute or convalescent COVID-19.

The chain carries TRBV9 and TRBJ1-2; D is uncertain. The V and J ends lost 2 bases and 6 bases respectively, with 5 bases between them. Per germline, CDR1 SGDLS and CDR2 YYNGEE. The CDR3 contains 11 residues. CDR3 bases: TGTGCCAGCAGCGTCGGGGATGGCTACACCTTC. Amino acid sequence: CASSVGDGYTF.

CDR3 DNA sequence: TGCAGCGTTGGGGGGGAAACACCCCACGAGCAGTACTTC. It yields the protein CSVGGETPHEQYF. The genes are TRBV29-1 and TRBJ2-7; TRBD2 might be the D (6 bases). V was trimmed by 4 bases and J by 5 bases, leaving 15 bases between them. This CDR3 is built from 13 residues. Germline CDR1 and CDR2: SQVTM and ANQGSEA.

The rearrangement links TRBV7-3 to TRBJ1-2; weak D call: TRBD1 (5 bases). Trimming removed 1 base from V and 2 bases from J, with 11 bases in between. Germline CDR1 SGHTA, CDR2 FQGTGA. The CDR3 is 15 residues long. CDR3 in DNA: TGTGCCAGCAGCTTAAGGGGGGACGGCAACTATGGCTACACCTTC. It yields the protein CASSLRGDGNYGYTF.

J is TRBJ1-3 and V is TRBV5-1; D is possibly TRBD1 (6 bases). Trimming shortened V by 4 bases and J by 0 bases, and 14 bases separated the two germline ends. This CDR3 spans 16 amino acids. In germline, CDR1 is SGHRS, CDR2 YFSETQ. The CDR3 DNA is TGCGCCAGCAGCCGACTTGCAGGGGACTCTGGAAACACCATATATTTT. Protein: CASSRLAGDSGNTIYF.

The chain has TRBV27 and TRBJ2-1, with D perhaps matching TRBD1 (6 bases). Trimming pared 5 bases from V and 4 bases from J, leaving 18 bases between. The CDR3 runs to 16 residues. Germline V gene sequence: CDR1 MNHEY, CDR2 SMNVEV (reference sequence). CDR3 residues: CASSKAWGTLYNEQFF. The CDR3 nucleotides read TGTGCCAGCAGTAAAGCCTGGGGGACACTTTACAATGAGCAGTTCTTC.

The chain uses TRBV5-1 and TRBJ1-5; weak D call: TRBD1 (5 bases). The CDR3 runs 15 residues. V was trimmed by 0 bases and J by 7 bases, leaving 14 bases between them. Germline V gene lookup returns CDR1 SGHRS and CDR2 YFSETQ. The CDR3 coding sequence is TGCGCCAGCAGCTTGGCCCCGGGGGGTATACAGCCCCAGCATTTT. The encoded protein is CASSLAPGGIQPQHF. The whole variable domain, remainder taken from reference TRBV5-1 and TRBJ1-5, is KAGVTQTPRYLIKTRGQQVTLSCSPISGHRSVSWYQQTPGQGLQFLFEYFSETQRNKGNFPGRFSGRQFSNSRSEMNVSTLELGDSALYLCASSLAPGGIQPQHFGDGTRLSIL.

To note about this clone: Other DNA variants within this sample encode the same CDR3. The chain is built from TRBV4-1 and TRBJ1-1, with D tentatively TRBD1 (6 bases). The CDR3 extends over 14 amino acids. The ends were cut back, 3 bases at V and 1 base at J, with 9 bases in the middle. Germline CDR1 is MGHRA and CDR2 is YSYEKL. CDR3 amino acids: CASSHRTENTEAFF. Written as DNA, the CDR3 is TGCGCCAGCAGCCACAGGACAGAGAACACTGAAGCTTTCTTT.

In this sample, this clone turned up once. The chain recombines TRBV5-4 with TRBJ2-2, with 9 bases lining up with TRBD2. CDR3 length equals 17 residues. Germline V lookup: CDR1 SGHNT, CDR2 YYREEE (reference sequence). V shed 4 bases, J shed 0 bases, and the junction held 7 bases outside the gene matches. In DNA form, the CDR3 reads TGTGCCAGCAGCACTCCGGGACTAGCAGCGAACACCGGGGAGCTGTTTTTT. It specifies CASSTPGLAANTGELFF.

The chain is built from TRBV28 and TRBJ1-5; D is perhaps TRBD1 (5 bases). Trimming cost V 6 bases and J 6 bases, with 15 bases left between them. This CDR3 contains 14 residues. Per germline, CDR1 MDHEN and CDR2 SYDVKM. CDR3 sequence (DNA): TGTGCCAGCAGCAAGGGAGGGGTTAGTCAGCCCCAGCATTTT. Protein product: CASSKGGVSQPQHF.

The chain carries TRBV2 and TRBJ2-4; 10 bases match TRBD2. Trimming cost V 2 bases and J 3 bases; bases outside gene matches: 10. Germline assignment: CDR1 SNHLY and CDR2 FYNNEI. CDR3 length: 18 amino acids. DNA for the CDR3: TGTGCCAGCAGTGAACCAGCGGGGGGGCCTCAGGTCAAAAACATTCAGTACTTC. Protein sequence: CASSEPAGGPQVKNIQYF.

J is TRBJ2-1 and V is TRBV4-1, with TRBD2 as a possible D gene (6 bases). Germline V gives CDR1 MGHRA, CDR2 YSYEKL. This CDR3 spans 17 amino acids. The V end lost 0 bases, the J end lost 6 bases, and 18 bases lay between the germline ends. The CDR3 loop reads CASSQDRGPPGGNEQFF. The CDR3 DNA is TGCGCCAGCAGCCAAGACCGAGGACCCCCCGGGGGCAATGAGCAGTTCTTC.